Listed below are T cell receptor beta chains from one sample, sequenced in a study of identical twins' blood T cells. In TCRdb, the 5' RACE reads were re-called with MiXCR into one record per CDR3 protein. The profile shows 400,000 or so distinct CDR3 sequences, under 30% of them singletons. The specimen was PBMCs. Source of these receptors: a woman aged 18 to 55 in good health. Each CDR3 is given with its conserved first and last residue. D genes are given only for firm matches. Rows may omit the clone size; those that give it use once, few, many or a size class.

j_gene | d_gene | v_gene | abundance | CDR3nt | CDR3aa
TRBJ1-5 | . | TRBV3-1 | . | TGTGCCAGCAGCCAAGCCCGGGGCAATCAGCCCCAGCATTTT | CASSQARGNQPQHF
TRBJ2-2 | TRBD1 | TRBV29-1 | few | TGCAGCGTTCGGACAGGAGAACACCGGGAGCTGTTTTTT | CSVRTGEHRELFF
TRBJ1-6 | . | TRBV20-1 | . | TGCAGTGCTAGAGCTCCAGGGAAAAATTCACCCCTCCACTTT | CSARAPGKNSPLHF
TRBJ2-1 | TRBD2 | TRBV10-3 | few | TGTGCCATCAGATCAGCGGGGGCCAGCTACAATGAGCAGTTCTTC | CAIRSAGASYNEQFF
TRBJ1-3 | . | TRBV7-2 | many | TGTGCCAGCAGCCCACAGGGACAAGGAAACACCATATATTTT | CASSPQGQGNTIYF
TRBJ1-2 | . | TRBV9 | . | TGTGCCAGCAGCGTAGGTCCGGGGGACTATGGCTACACCTTC | CASSVGPGDYGYTF
TRBJ1-2 | . | TRBV6-5 | few | TGTGCCAGCAGTTACTCGTTCGGTGGCTATGGCTACACCTTC | CASSYSFGGYGYTF
TRBJ1-1 | . | TRBV6-2/TRBV6-3 | . | TGTGCCAGCAGTTTCGGGGCGACAGGAACTGAAGCTTTCTTT | CASSFGATGTEAFF
TRBJ1-1 | . | TRBV20-1 | . | TGCAGTGCTAGAGATACGGGAGAGAACACTGAAGCTTTCTTT | CSARDTGENTEAFF
TRBJ2-1 | . | TRBV14 | . | TGTGCCAGCAGCCCCGGGAAGCTCCTATCCTACAATGAGCAGTTCTTC | CASSPGKLLSYNEQFF
TRBJ1-6 | TRBD1 | TRBV9 | few | TGTGCCAGCAGCGAGGGACAGGGGGCCAGTTCCTATAATTCACCCCTCCACTTT | CASSEGQGASSYNSPLHF
TRBJ2-5 | . | TRBV10-1 | few | TGCGCCAGGCGACTCTTACAAGAGACCCAGTACTTC | CARRLLQETQYF
TRBJ2-3 | . | TRBV5-1 | many | TGCGCCAGCAGCCGGCTCGTCCCGACAGAATACACAGATACGCAGTATTTT | CASSRLVPTEYTDTQYF
TRBJ1-1 | TRBD1 | TRBV2 | . | TGTGCCAGCAGGCTAGACAGGGACGACGGAACTGAAGCTTTCTTT | CASRLDRDDGTEAFF
TRBJ1-5 | . | TRBV2 | few | TGTGCCAGCAGTGGGGTACAGGGAACCCATGGCAATCAGCCCCAGCATTTT | CASSGVQGTHGNQPQHF
TRBJ1-1 | . | TRBV7-9 | many | TGTGCCAGCAGCTTAGCGCCAGGGAACACTGAAGCTTTCTTT | CASSLAPGNTEAFF
TRBJ2-7 | . | TRBV7-2 | . | TGTGCCAGCAGCTTAAGGTCTGAGCGCCCCTACGAGCAGTACTTC | CASSLRSERPYEQYF
TRBJ1-4 | . | TRBV29-1 | . | TGCAGCGTTGAAGATCGGGTCGGCACTGAAAAACTGCTTTTT | CSVEDRVGTEKLLF
TRBJ1-5 | . | TRBV19 | few | TGTGCCAGTAGTTGGAGGGTGGGGCAGCCCCAGCATTTT | CASSWRVGQPQHF
TRBJ1-2 | . | TRBV2 | many | TGTGCCAGCAGTGACGGCCTCTATGGCTACACCTTC | CASSDGLYGYTF
TRBJ1-1 | . | TRBV7-9 | few | TGTGCCAGCAGCTTGACCAGGGAGGGCACTGAAGCTTTCTTT | CASSLTREGTEAFF
TRBJ1-6 | . | TRBV3-1 | few | TGTGCCAGCAGCCTCCGGACCTATTCACCCCTCCACTTT | CASSLRTYSPLHF
TRBJ2-7 | . | TRBV20-1 | . | TGCAGTGCTTCTAGGGAGGAGGGAGTTCGCGAGCAGTACTTC | CSASREEGVREQYF
TRBJ1-2 | . | TRBV13 | . | TGTGCCAGCAGCCTTTCGGATGGCTACACCTTC | CASSLSDGYTF
TRBJ1-1 | . | TRBV7-8 | . | TGTGCCAGCAGCGAGGACAAATACACTGAAGCTTTCTTT | CASSEDKYTEAFF
TRBJ1-6 | . | TRBV20-1 | . | TGCAGTGCTAGAGTCTCCGGGACCTCCTATAATTCACCCCTCCACTTT | CSARVSGTSYNSPLHF
TRBJ1-2 | . | TRBV29-1 | many | TGCAGCGTTGAAGATCTTCAGGGTATCTATGGCTACACCTTC | CSVEDLQGIYGYTF
TRBJ1-2 | . | TRBV6-2/TRBV6-3 | few | TGTGCCAGCAGCCAAGCGGCCTATGGCTACACCTTC | CASSQAAYGYTF
TRBJ1-1 | . | TRBV29-1 | . | TGCAGCGCTGCTGAGGCTGGAGCTTTCTTT | CSAAEAGAFF
TRBJ1-2 | . | TRBV19 | . | TGTGCCAGTAGTATAGGCCAGGGACGGTACTATGGCTACACCTTC | CASSIGQGRYYGYTF
TRBJ1-1 | . | TRBV7-2 | . | TGTGCCAGCAGCCACTTAACAAGTCCCCCTCGGGCTTTCTTT | CASSHLTSPPRAFF
TRBJ1-1 | . | TRBV29-1 | . | TGCAGCACCCGGAGACAGAACACTGAAGCTTTCTTT | CSTRRQNTEAFF
TRBJ2-7 | . | TRBV27 | . | TGTGCCAGCAGTTTTAAAAGGACCCAGCGGTCCTACGAGCAGTACTTC | CASSFKRTQRSYEQYF
TRBJ2-3 | . | TRBV14 | . | TGTGCCAGCAGCCAGATGGGGGATACGCAGTATTTT | CASSQMGDTQYF
TRBJ2-7 | TRBD1 | TRBV20-1 | many | TGCAGTGCTAGTATACAGGGGGCTTCCTACGAGCAGTACTTC | CSASIQGASYEQYF
TRBJ2-5 | . | TRBV12-3/TRBV12-4 | few | TGTGCCAGCAGCCTCCGGACGGGAGTAGGGCAAGAGACCCAGTACTTC | CASSLRTGVGQETQYF
TRBJ1-3 | . | TRBV6-2/TRBV6-3 | . | TGTGCCAGCAAGGGATCGGACAGCAAAGGAAACACCATATATTTT | CASKGSDSKGNTIYF
TRBJ1-1 | . | TRBV14 | few | TGTGCCAGCAGCCCGCCTGGGTTCTGGTCCACTGAAGCTTTCTTT | CASSPPGFWSTEAFF
TRBJ1-1 | . | TRBV2 | . | TGTGCCAGCAAGGATATCGCTTTGGATACTGAAGCTTTCTTT | CASKDIALDTEAFF
TRBJ1-1 | . | TRBV20-1 | . | TGCAGTGCTAGAGTTGTAAGGGCAGGCCGAAACACTGAAGCTTTCTTT | CSARVVRAGRNTEAFF
TRBJ2-7 | . | TRBV20-1 | . | TGCAGTGCTAGAGAACTTAAAACTTCAACCTACGAGCAGTACTTC | CSARELKTSTYEQYF
TRBJ1-5 | . | TRBV9 | . | TGTGCCAGCAGCGGAGATAGCAATCAGCCCCAGCATTTT | CASSGDSNQPQHF